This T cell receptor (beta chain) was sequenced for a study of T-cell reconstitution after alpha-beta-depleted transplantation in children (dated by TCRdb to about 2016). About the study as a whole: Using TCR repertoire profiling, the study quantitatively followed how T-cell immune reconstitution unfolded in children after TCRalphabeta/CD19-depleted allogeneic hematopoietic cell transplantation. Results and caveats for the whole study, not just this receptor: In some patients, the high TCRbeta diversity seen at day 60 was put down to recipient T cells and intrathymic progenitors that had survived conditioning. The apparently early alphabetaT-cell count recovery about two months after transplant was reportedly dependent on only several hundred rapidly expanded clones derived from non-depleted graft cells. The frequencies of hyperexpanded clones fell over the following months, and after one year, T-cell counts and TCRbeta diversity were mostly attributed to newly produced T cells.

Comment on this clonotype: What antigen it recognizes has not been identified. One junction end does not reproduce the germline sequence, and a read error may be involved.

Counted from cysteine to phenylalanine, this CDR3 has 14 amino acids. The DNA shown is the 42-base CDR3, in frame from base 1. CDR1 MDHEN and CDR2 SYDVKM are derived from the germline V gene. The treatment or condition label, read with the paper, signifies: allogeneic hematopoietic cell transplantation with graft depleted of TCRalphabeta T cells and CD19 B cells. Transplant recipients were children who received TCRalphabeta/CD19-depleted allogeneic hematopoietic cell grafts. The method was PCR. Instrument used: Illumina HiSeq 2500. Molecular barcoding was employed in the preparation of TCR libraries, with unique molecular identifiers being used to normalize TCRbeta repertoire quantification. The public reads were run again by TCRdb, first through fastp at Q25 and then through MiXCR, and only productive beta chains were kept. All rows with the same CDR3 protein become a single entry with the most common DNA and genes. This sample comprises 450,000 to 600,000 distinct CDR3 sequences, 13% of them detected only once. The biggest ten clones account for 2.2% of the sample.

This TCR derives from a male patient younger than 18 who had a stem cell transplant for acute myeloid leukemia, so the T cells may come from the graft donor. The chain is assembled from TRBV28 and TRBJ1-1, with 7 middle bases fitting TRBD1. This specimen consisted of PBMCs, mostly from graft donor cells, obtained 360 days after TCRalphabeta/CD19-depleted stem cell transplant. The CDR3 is CAGSPQGGSTEAFF. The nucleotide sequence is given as TGTGCCGGCAGTCCCCAGGGGGGGTCCACTGAAGCTTTCTTT.